The rows below give T cell receptor beta chains drawn from one sample of a study of blood T cell repertoires in COVID-19. The table came from immunoSEQ multiplex PCR; TCRdb's copy has only in-frame clones and leaves some out. The table lists about 270,000 clones, approximately 84% of them singletons. Specimen: peripheral blood. These receptors were collected from a human donor with COVID-19, enrolled during active disease. The donor label of this sample is uncertain. The CDR3 runs from the conserved cysteine through the conserved F or W. D genes are given only for firm matches. Clone size is stated in some rows and not others, as once, few, many or a class when expanded.

TRBJ2-1	TRBV5-1	16	.	.	TGCGCCAGCAGCTTACTGGGGGCAGGGTCTAACAATGAGCAGTTCTTC	CASSLLGAGSNNEQFF
TRBJ2-7	TRBV7-9	12	.	.	TGTGCCAGCACTCTAGGGGTCTACGAGCAGTACTTC	CASTLGVYEQYF
TRBJ2-5	TRBV3-1/TRBV3-2	15	.	TRBD2	TGTGCCAGCAGCCGGGGACTAGCGGGGGCAGAGACCCAGTACTTC	CASSRGLAGAETQYF
TRBJ2-5	TRBV27	14	.	.	TGTGCCAGCAGTTTAGATAGGAGACAAGAGACCCAGTACTTC	CASSLDRRQETQYF
TRBJ1-1	TRBV7-2	13	.	.	TGTGCCAGCAGCTCACTATGGAACACTGAAGCTTTCTTT	CASSSLWNTEAFF
TRBJ2-1	TRBV19	13	few	TRBD2	TGTGCCAGTAGTATGGGGAGGGGCGGCGAGCAGTTCTTC	CASSMGRGGEQFF
TRBJ1-5	TRBV5-5	14	.	.	TGTGCCAGCAGCTTGAGCCACTCTCCCCAGCCCCAGCATTTT	CASSLSHSPQPQHF
TRBJ1-5	TRBV5-5	14	.	.	TGTGCCAGCAGCTTACAGGATAGCAATCAGCCCCAGCATTTT	CASSLQDSNQPQHF
TRBJ1-1	TRBV28	11	.	.	TGTGCCAGCACCTTAGAGGCTGAAGCTTTCTTT	CASTLEAEAFF
TRBJ1-1	TRBV27	14	.	.	TGTGCCAGCAGTTTATCGAGGCGGAACACTGAAGCTTTCTTT	CASSLSRRNTEAFF
TRBJ2-1	TRBV7-2	15	.	.	TGTGCCAGCAGCTTAGCTCGGACTACACGCAATGAGCAGTTCTTC	CASSLARTTRNEQFF
TRBJ2-2	TRBV28	14	.	.	TGTGCCAGCAGTTTGCTAGCCGATACCGGGGAGCTGTTTTTT	CASSLLADTGELFF
TRBJ2-7	TRBV19	15	.	TRBD1	TGTGCCAGTAGTGGCCACAGGGGCCCCCCCTACGAGCAGTACTTC	CASSGHRGPPYEQYF
TRBJ2-2	TRBV3-1/TRBV3-2	16	.	TRBD1	TGTGCCAGCAGCCAAGGAGGGGGCAGCGCCACCGGGGAGCTGTTTTTT	CASSQGGGSATGELFF
TRBJ1-6	TRBV7-2	12	.	.	TGTGCCAGCAGCTTAGACAGGACCCCCCTCCACTTT	CASSLDRTPLHF
TRBJ2-1	TRBV15	14	.	.	TGTGCCACCAGCAGAGGCCCCACTGCCAATGAGCAGTTCTTC	CATSRGPTANEQFF
TRBJ1-1	TRBV3-1/TRBV3-2	12	.	.	TGTGCCAGCAGCCCCACAGGGACTGAAGCTTTCTTT	CASSPTGTEAFF
TRBJ1-1	TRBV7-6	14	.	TRBD1	TGTGCCAGCAGCTTACAGGGGGCGAGGACTGAAGCTTTCTTT	CASSLQGARTEAFF
TRBJ2-2	TRBV29-1	14	.	.	TGCAGCGTTGAAAAGAGCGGCGGCACCGGGGAGCTGTTTTTT	CSVEKSGGTGELFF
TRBJ1-5	TRBV7-2	13	.	.	TGTGCCAGCAGCTTATTGTTCTCCCAGCCCCAGCATTTT	CASSLLFSQPQHF
TRBJ2-2	TRBV6-4	13	.	.	TGTGCCAGCAGTCCCTCTGTTACCGGGGAGCTGTTTTTT	CASSPSVTGELFF
TRBJ1-2	TRBV7-2	14	.	TRBD1	TGTGCCAGCAGCTTAGAGGGACAGGTTTATGGCTACACCTTC	CASSLEGQVYGYTF
TRBJ1-1	TRBV6-1	15	.	TRBD1	TGTGCCAGCAGTGACACAGGGGGAATGAACACTGAAGCTTTCTTT	CASSDTGGMNTEAFF
TRBJ2-7	TRBV5-1	16	.	TRBD2	TGCGCCAGCAGTCGGGGGACTAGCGGATACTCCTACGAGCAGTACTTC	CASSRGTSGYSYEQYF
TRBJ1-4	TRBV30	13	.	.	TGTGCCTGGAGTCCTGGGACTCGAGAAAAACTGTTTTTT	CAWSPGTREKLFF
TRBJ1-4	TRBV5-1	15	once	TRBD1	TGCGCCAGCAGCCCCCAGGCGGGACAGGACGAAAAACTGTTTTTT	CASSPQAGQDEKLFF
TRBJ2-2	TRBV6-1	15	.	.	TGTGCCAGCACTGAAACTTGGGGGGTCGGCGGGGAGCTGTTTTTT	CASTETWGVGGELFF
TRBJ2-1	TRBV5-6	18	.	TRBD2	TGTGCCAGCAGCTCAGGAAGTTCAATGACTAGCGGCCACAATGAGCAGTTCTTC	CASSSGSSMTSGHNEQFF